This TCR beta chain was recorded in a study of neoadjuvant anti-PD-1 for oral cavity cancer. The method was immunoSEQ multiplex PCR; TCRdb's version includes in-frame clones alone and lacks a portion of them. The repertoire holds about 68,000 clones, with 80% to 90% as singletons. Time point defined: after neoadjuvant nivolumab, at surgical resection. The CDR3 runs 16 residues. Trimming removed 1 base at V and 2 bases at J, with 15 bases between. CDR1 and CDR2 (germline): MGHRA, YSYEKL. The source is a person between 35 and 79 years old with oral cavity squamous cell carcinoma. V and J are TRBV4-1 and TRBJ2-7; possibly TRBD1 for D (6 bases). The specimen comprised PBMCs, sampled after nivolumab (anti-PD-1) treatment. The CDR3 sequence is CASSQGDTGWAYEQYF. The CDR3 coding sequence is TGCGCCAGCAGCCAAGGGGATACAGGGTGGGCCTACGAGCAGTACTTC.